This T cell receptor (beta chain) is from a study of T cell responses to AZD1222 COVID-19 vaccine. Study-wide background: Pooled together were second doses at about 4 or about 12 weeks. General study findings and limits: Targeting of unmutated variant regions was reportedly seen in nearly half of spike-specific TCRs. Without day 14 samples, only post-peak T cell repertoires were studied. White British people made up most donors, females outnumbered males, and clonal diversity was possibly underestimated.

This clone was seen a single time. Its antigen is unknown. Measured with immunoSEQ multiplex PCR; TCRdb has only the in-frame clones, and not every one. The table records 140,000 to 150,000 clones, around nine tenths of them present only once. This specimen was peripheral blood, taken on day 0 of AZD1222 vaccination. This receptor was taken from an adult in good health.

The CDR3 loop is CASILNRGLYNEQFF. For the CDR3, the DNA is TGTGCCAGCATACTAAACAGGGGACTGTACAATGAGCAGTTCTTC. This sequence joins TRBV6-5 and TRBJ2-1, with D perhaps matching TRBD1 (7 bases). From germline, CDR1 is MNHEY and CDR2 SVGAGI. The CDR3 spans 15 residues. V dropped 7 bases and J dropped 4 bases, with 17 bases sitting between them.